Presented here are 5 T cell receptor beta chains from one specimen sequenced in a study of blood T cell repertoires in COVID-19. Profiled with immunoSEQ multiplex PCR; TCRdb holds only in-frame clones, not every one. Of more than 40,000 clones listed, more than 75% are singletons. The sample comprised peripheral blood. These receptors all stem from a human donor in a cohort sampled during active COVID-19.

This clone was observed a single time. The chain links TRBV5-1 to TRBJ1-6; the D is unclear. V dropped 1 base and J dropped 9 bases, with 14 bases sitting between them. Germline-derived CDR1 and CDR2 are SGHRS and YFSETQ. The length of the CDR3 is 15 residues. CDR3 sequence reads: CASSLKPAGSSPLHF. CDR3 coding DNA: TGCGCCAGCAGCTTGAAACCCGCGGGCTCTTCACCCCTCCACTTT.

The CDR3 DNA follows: TGTGCCAGCAGTGAGGCAGGGCATGAAAAACTGTTTTTT. This codes for CASSEAGHEKLFF. J is TRBJ1-4 and V is TRBV6-1; weak D call: TRBD1 (5 bases). CDR1 and CDR2 from the germline V gene are MNHNS and SASEGT. V lost 3 bases to trimming and J lost 6 bases, with 8 bases between them. The CDR3 is made up of 13 amino acids.

The chain recombines TRBV4-2 with TRBJ1-5; the D is unclear. Deletions cut 1 base from V and 7 bases from J, with 8 bases between. Germline lookup yields CDR1 LGHNA and CDR2 YNFKEQ. This CDR3 region has 13 residues. This chain's CDR3 is CASSQAQEQPQHF. The CDR3 DNA reads as TGTGCCAGCAGCCAAGCGCAGGAACAGCCCCAGCATTTT.

In this sample, this clone turned up a few times. CDR3 coding DNA: TGTGCCAGCAGTCCAGCGGACAGTTCTAACTATGGCTACACCTTC. Amino acids: CASSPADSSNYGYTF. The rearrangement links TRBV27 to TRBJ1-2; possible D gene TRBD1, 6 bases. Germline CDR1 is MNHEY and CDR2 is SMNVEV (reference sequence). This CDR3 region has 15 residues. The V gene lost 5 bases and the J gene lost 0 bases, with 13 bases spanning the gap.

The V gene is TRBV7-2, the J gene TRBJ2-7; 16 nucleotides agree with TRBD2. V was pared by 5 bases and J by 4 bases, with 14 bases of the junction left unmatched. From germline, CDR1 is SGHTA and CDR2 FQGNSA. This CDR3 region has 19 residues. DNA of the CDR3: TGTGCCAGCAGCAAACTGACCGGGACTAGCGGGGGGGCTCGTTACGAGCAGTACTTC. It encodes CASSKLTGTSGGARYEQYF.